The rows below give T cell receptor beta chains drawn from one sample of a study of CD8 T cells in ankylosing spondylitis. TCRdb ran MiXCR on the 5' RACE reads and lists one entry per CDR3 protein. The profile covers a few hundred thousand distinct CDR3 sequences, with 8% appearing a single time and roughly 14% taken by the ten largest. The source material was blood, either unsorted or a sorted T cell fraction (not recorded which). The receptors originated from a male donor with ankylosing spondylitis. Each CDR3 is given with its conserved first and last residue. Each record gives: D gene, J gene, clone size, V gene, CDR3 protein, CDR3 DNA. A D gene is named only where the DNA matches it firmly. Some rows have no size entry. The others give once, few or many, or a class for an expanded clone.

NA	TRBJ1-5	NA	TRBV19	CASTGSRNQPQHF	TGTGCCAGTACGGGATCCCGCAATCAGCCCCAGCATTTT
TRBD1	TRBJ1-1	few	TRBV11-2	CASSTGGSTEAFF	TGTGCCAGCAGCACAGGGGGTTCCACTGAAGCTTTCTTT
NA	TRBJ1-2	NA	TRBV9	CASSVWGNGYTF	TGTGCCAGCAGCGTATGGGGAAATGGCTACACCTTC
NA	TRBJ2-1	few	TRBV5-1	CASSSAGSYNEQFF	TGCGCCAGCAGCAGTGCGGGATCCTACAATGAGCAGTTCTTC
TRBD2	TRBJ2-4	few	TRBV5-1	CASSNSWTSGEDIQYF	TGCGCCAGCAGCAACTCCTGGACTAGCGGTGAGGACATTCAGTACTTC
NA	TRBJ2-3	many	TRBV28	CASGSGVSTDTQYF	TGTGCCAGCGGCTCGGGAGTTTCGACAGATACGCAGTATTTT
TRBD1	TRBJ2-7	NA	TRBV7-9	CASSTQTGGPSYEQYF	TGTGCCAGCAGCACCCAGACAGGGGGTCCCTCCTACGAGCAGTACTTC
TRBD2	TRBJ2-1	many	TRBV24-1	CATSDLGSGIGNEQFF	TGTGCCACCAGTGATTTGGGTAGCGGGATTGGTAATGAGCAGTTCTTC
NA	TRBJ2-3	NA	TRBV4-1	CASTQSTALSTDTQYF	TGCGCCAGCACTCAATCGACAGCGCTTAGCACAGATACGCAGTATTTT
NA	TRBJ2-1	few	TRBV29-1	CSVEIHEQFF	TGCAGCGTTGAAATACATGAGCAGTTCTTC
NA	TRBJ1-1	NA	TRBV5-1	CASSSDRDYGTEAFF	TGCGCCAGCAGCAGCGATAGGGACTATGGCACTGAAGCTTTCTTT